This is a list of T cell receptor beta chains from one sample in a study of regulatory T cells in long-lasting Graves disease. A single record per CDR3 protein comes from TCRdb applying MiXCR to the multiplex PCR reads. This sample carries about 470,000 distinct CDR3 sequences, 20% to 25% of them seen once, and the ten largest clones take around 7%. This specimen consisted of peripheral blood mononuclear cells (PBMCs), obtained when the disease was refractory, from a patient treated with antithyroid drugs. All receptors come from a female donor with Graves disease. The CDR3 runs from the conserved cysteine through the conserved F or W. Each record gives: V gene, D gene, clone size, J gene, CDR3 protein, CDR3 DNA. The D gene is left open where the match is weak. Clone size is shown for a subset of rows, as once, few, many or a class of expanded clone.

V: TRBV10-3; D: TRBD2; size: NA; J: TRBJ2-1; CDR3: CASSGLAGDKSYNEQFF; DNA: TGTGCCAGCTCGGGACTAGCGGGAGACAAGTCCTACAATGAGCAGTTCTTC
V: TRBV12-3/TRBV12-4; D: NA; size: once; J: TRBJ1-4; CDR3: CASRPTGLNNEKLLF; DNA: TGCGCCAGCAGGCCGACAGGACTGAACAATGAAAAACTGCTTTTT
V: TRBV28; D: TRBD1; size: NA; J: TRBJ2-3; CDR3: CASIPPLGQGARTDTQYF; DNA: TGTGCCAGCATCCCACCGTTGGGACAGGGGGCCCGCACAGATACGCAGTATTTT
V: TRBV24-1; D: NA; size: NA; J: TRBJ2-2; CDR3: CATSDWDDLGGGELFF; DNA: TGTGCCACCAGTGATTGGGACGACCTCGGAGGCGGGGAGCTGTTTTTT
V: TRBV6-1; D: NA; size: many; J: TRBJ2-5; CDR3: CASSRWGECCGETQYF; DNA: TGTGCCAGCAGCCGCTGGGGTGAATGTTGTGGAGAGACCCAGTACTTC
V: TRBV28; D: NA; size: NA; J: TRBJ2-1; CDR3: CASSPTPGRGVVRYSYNEQFF; DNA: TGTGCCAGCAGTCCGACCCCGGGACGGGGAGTCGTGAGGTACTCCTACAATGAGCAGTTCTTC
V: TRBV4-2; D: TRBD1; size: NA; J: TRBJ1-1; CDR3: CASSQEMYRGDTEAFF; DNA: TGTGCCAGCAGCCAAGAAATGTACAGGGGGGACACTGAAGCTTTCTTT
V: TRBV5-1; D: NA; size: NA; J: TRBJ2-2; CDR3: CASSLVQNTGELFF; DNA: TGCGCCAGCAGCTTGGTGCAAAACACCGGGGAGCTGTTTTTT
V: TRBV20-1; D: NA; size: NA; J: TRBJ1-1; CDR3: CSAGGHAMDTEAFF; DNA: TGCAGTGCTGGGGGCCACGCGATGGACACTGAAGCTTTCTTT
V: TRBV5-1; D: NA; size: many; J: TRBJ1-2; CDR3: CASSLWSGSGGYTF; DNA: TGCGCCAGCAGCTTGTGGTCGGGGTCCGGAGGCTACACCTTC
V: TRBV3-1; D: NA; size: NA; J: TRBJ2-3; CDR3: CASSQGHSEDTQYF; DNA: TGTGCCAGCAGCCAAGGTCACAGTGAAGATACGCAGTATTTT
V: TRBV4-1; D: NA; size: many; J: TRBJ1-1; CDR3: CASKRGATEAFF; DNA: TGCGCCAGCAAGCGGGGAGCCACTGAAGCTTTCTTT
V: TRBV20-1; D: TRBD2; size: NA; J: TRBJ2-7; CDR3: CSAARLAGSYEQYF; DNA: TGCAGTGCTGCCCGACTAGCGGGGTCCTACGAGCAGTACTTC
V: TRBV18; D: NA; size: NA; J: TRBJ2-7; CDR3: CASSSSQGGFYEQYF; DNA: TGTGCCAGCTCAAGTTCACAGGGCGGGTTCTACGAGCAGTACTTC
V: TRBV7-2; D: NA; size: many; J: TRBJ2-6; CDR3: CASSVDLSGANVLTF; DNA: TGTGCCAGCAGCGTCGACCTCTCTGGGGCCAACGTCCTGACTTTC
V: TRBV7-2; D: NA; size: few; J: TRBJ2-5; CDR3: CASSPGRDRRLIGQETQYF; DNA: TGTGCCAGCAGCCCCGGGAGGGACAGGAGGCTTATCGGGCAAGAGACCCAGTACTTC
V: TRBV7-2; D: NA; size: once; J: TRBJ2-5; CDR3: CASSTGGYQETQYF; DNA: TGTGCCAGCAGCACGGGGGGCTACCAAGAGACCCAGTACTTC
V: TRBV20-1; D: TRBD1; size: few; J: TRBJ1-2; CDR3: CSARDHRTGNYGYTF; DNA: TGCAGTGCTAGAGACCACCGGACAGGGAACTATGGCTACACCTTC
V: TRBV4-2; D: NA; size: once; J: TRBJ1-3; CDR3: CASSQVERTNTIYF; DNA: TGTGCCAGCAGCCAAGTAGAACGAACGAACACCATATATTTT
V: TRBV29-1; D: TRBD1; size: few; J: TRBJ2-2; CDR3: CSAVPGQGKNTGELFF; DNA: TGCAGCGCCGTCCCGGGACAGGGAAAGAACACCGGGGAGCTGTTTTTT
V: TRBV24-1; D: NA; size: many; J: TRBJ1-1; CDR3: CATSDLKSGPEAFF; DNA: TGTGCCACCAGTGATTTGAAATCAGGACCCGAAGCTTTCTTT
V: TRBV6-1; D: TRBD1; size: many; J: TRBJ1-2; CDR3: CASSTGTGVYGYTF; DNA: TGTGCCAGCAGTACCGGGACAGGAGTATATGGCTACACCTTC
V: TRBV12-3/TRBV12-4; D: TRBD2; size: many; J: TRBJ2-4; CDR3: CASSHGLAGAKNIQYF; DNA: TGTGCCAGCAGCCACGGACTAGCGGGAGCCAAAAACATTCAGTACTTC
V: TRBV28; D: TRBD2; size: NA; J: TRBJ2-3; CDR3: CASSETSGTRADTQYF; DNA: TGTGCCAGCAGTGAAACTAGCGGGACCCGTGCGGATACGCAGTATTTT